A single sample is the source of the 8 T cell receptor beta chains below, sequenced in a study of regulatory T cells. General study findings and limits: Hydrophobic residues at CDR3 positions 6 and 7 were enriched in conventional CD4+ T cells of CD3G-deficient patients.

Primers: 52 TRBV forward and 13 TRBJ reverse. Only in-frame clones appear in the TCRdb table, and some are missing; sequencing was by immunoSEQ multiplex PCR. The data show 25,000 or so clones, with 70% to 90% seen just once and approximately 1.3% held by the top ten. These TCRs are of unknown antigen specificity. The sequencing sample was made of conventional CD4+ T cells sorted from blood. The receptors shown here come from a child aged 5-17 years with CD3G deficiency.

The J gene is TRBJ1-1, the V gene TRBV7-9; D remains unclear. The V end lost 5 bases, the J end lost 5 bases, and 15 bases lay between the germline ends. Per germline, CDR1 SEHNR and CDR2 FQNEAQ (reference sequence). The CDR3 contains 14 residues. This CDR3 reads CASSPSGVGTEAFF. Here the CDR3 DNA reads TGTGCCAGCAGCCCCAGTGGCGTTGGTACTGAAGCTTTCTTT.

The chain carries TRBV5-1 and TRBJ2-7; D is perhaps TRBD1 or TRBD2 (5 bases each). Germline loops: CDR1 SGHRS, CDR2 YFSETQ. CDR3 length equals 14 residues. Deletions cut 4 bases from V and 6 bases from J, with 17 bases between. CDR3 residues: CASSPGTGLFEQYF. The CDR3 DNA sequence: TGCGCCAGCAGCCCGGGGACGGGCCTCTTCGAGCAGTACTTC. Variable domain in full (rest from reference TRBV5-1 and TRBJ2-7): KAGVTQTPRYLIKTRGQQVTLSCSPISGHRSVSWYQQTPGQGLQFLFEYFSETQRNKGNFPGRFSGRQFSNSRSEMNVSTLELGDSALYLCASSPGTGLFEQYFGPGTRLTVT.

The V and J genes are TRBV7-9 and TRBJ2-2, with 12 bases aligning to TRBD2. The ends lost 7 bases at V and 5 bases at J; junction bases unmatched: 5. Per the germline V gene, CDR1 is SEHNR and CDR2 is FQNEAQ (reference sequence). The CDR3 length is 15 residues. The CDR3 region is CASTPGTSGTGELFF. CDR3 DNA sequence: TGTGCCAGCACACCCGGGACTAGCGGGACCGGGGAGCTGTTTTTT.

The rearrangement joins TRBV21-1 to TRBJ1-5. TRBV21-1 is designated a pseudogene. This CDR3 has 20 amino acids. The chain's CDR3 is CASSKRSKGQAGAPNQPQHF. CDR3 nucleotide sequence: TGTGCCAGCAGCAAAAGGTCGAAGGGGCAGGCGGGGGCCCCCAATCAGCCCCAGCATTTT.

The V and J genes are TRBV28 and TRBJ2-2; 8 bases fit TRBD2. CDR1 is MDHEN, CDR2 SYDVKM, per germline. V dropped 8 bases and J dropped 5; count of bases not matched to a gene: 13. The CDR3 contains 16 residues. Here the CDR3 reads CASGAPRGGGTGELFF. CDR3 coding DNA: TGTGCCAGCGGCGCCCCCCGGGGGGGAGGGACCGGGGAGCTGTTTTTT.

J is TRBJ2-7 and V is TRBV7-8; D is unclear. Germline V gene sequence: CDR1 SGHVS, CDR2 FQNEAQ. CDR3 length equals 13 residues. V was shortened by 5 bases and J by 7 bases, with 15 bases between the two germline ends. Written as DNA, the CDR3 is TGTGCCAGCAGCCCTAAGTCCACCCTGGAGCAGTACTTC. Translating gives CASSPKSTLEQYF. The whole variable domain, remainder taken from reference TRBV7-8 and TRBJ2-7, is GAGVSQSPRYKVAKRGQDVALRCDPISGHVSLFWYQQALGQGPEFLTYFQNEAQLDKSGLPSDRFFAERPEGSVSTLKIQRTQQEDSAVYLCASSPKSTLEQYFGPGTRLTVT.

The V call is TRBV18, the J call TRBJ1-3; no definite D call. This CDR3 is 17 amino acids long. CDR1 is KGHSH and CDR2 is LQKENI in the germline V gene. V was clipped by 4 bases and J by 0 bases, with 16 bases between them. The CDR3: CASSRSSDGRSGNTIYF. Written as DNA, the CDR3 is TGTGCCAGCTCACGATCTTCTGACGGACGCTCTGGAAACACCATATATTTT.

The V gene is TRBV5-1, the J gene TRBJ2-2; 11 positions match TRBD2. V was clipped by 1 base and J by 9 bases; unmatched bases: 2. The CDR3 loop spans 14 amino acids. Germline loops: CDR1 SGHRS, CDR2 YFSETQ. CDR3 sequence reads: CASSLTSGSRELFF. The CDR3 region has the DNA TGCGCCAGCAGCTTGACTAGCGGGAGCCGGGAGCTGTTTTTT.